This T cell receptor (beta chain) was profiled in a study of blood T cell repertoires in COVID-19. In the study overall: Samples representing acute and convalescent COVID-19 were sourced from the United States, Italy and Spain. The cDNA or gDNA used as material had been derived from T cells, B-cell-depleted T cells, or PBMCs.

Trimming removed 0 bases from V and 0 bases from J, with 7 bases in between. This CDR3 has 15 residues. Germline V gene sequence: CDR1 SGDLS, CDR2 YYNGEE. Membership in each cohort depended on participant-reported clinical history. How the authors handled the data: Amplification of reference gene primers provided the estimated nucleated cell counts. Repertoires were generated with immunoSEQ multiplex PCR, while TCRdb's copy carries only in-frame clones and drops some. V and J calls and clone size are as listed in that table; D and trimming were resolved from the DNA. The repertoire holds over 150,000 clones, 75% to 85% seen once, with about an eighth in the top ten.

The V gene is TRBV9, the J gene TRBJ2-1; no definite D call. This receptor was identified in a man aged 40-50 years who had recovered from COVID-19. The sequencing sample was made of PBMCs or T cells enriched from blood (not recorded which). DNA of the CDR3: TGTGCCAGCAGCGTAGGGCAAAGCTCCTACAATGAGCAGTTCTTC. This sequence encodes CASSVGQSSYNEQFF.